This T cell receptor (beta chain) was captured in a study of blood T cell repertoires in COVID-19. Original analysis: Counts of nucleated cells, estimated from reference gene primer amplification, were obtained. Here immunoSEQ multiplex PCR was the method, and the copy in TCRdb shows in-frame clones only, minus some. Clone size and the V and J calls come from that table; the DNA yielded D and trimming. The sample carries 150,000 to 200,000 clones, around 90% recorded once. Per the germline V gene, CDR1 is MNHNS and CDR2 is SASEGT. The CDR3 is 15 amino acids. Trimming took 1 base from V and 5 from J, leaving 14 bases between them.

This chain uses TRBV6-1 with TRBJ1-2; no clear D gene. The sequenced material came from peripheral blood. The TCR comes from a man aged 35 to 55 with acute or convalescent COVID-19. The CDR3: CASSEVLAREYGYTF. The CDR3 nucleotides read TGTGCCAGCAGTGAAGTCTTAGCGAGAGAGTATGGCTACACCTTC.